This T cell receptor (beta chain) was profiled in a study of T cell responses to AZD1222 COVID-19 vaccine. Germline loops: CDR1 SGHTA, CDR2 FQGNSA. The CDR3 extends over 13 amino acids. Generated by immunoSEQ multiplex PCR, the TCRdb table keeps only in-frame clones and is missing some. This table holds about 260,000 clones, more than 85% found once. This clone was counted once. Germline is not matched at one junction end, which may reflect a read error. The chain employs TRBV7-2 and TRBJ1-6; the D is unclear. The sequencing here drew on peripheral blood, taken on day 0 of AZD1222 vaccination. This clonotype was obtained from an adult in good health. Here the CDR3 reads CASSPPYNSPLHF. The CDR3 DNA reads as TGTGCCAGCAGCCCCCCCTACAATTCACCCCTCCACTTT. Looking up the rest from reference TRBV7-2 and TRBJ1-6 gives the full variable domain: GAGVSQSPSNKVTEKGKDVELRCDPISGHTALYWYRQSLGQGLEFLIYFQGNSAPDKSGLPSDRFSAERTGGSVSTLTIQRTQQEDSAVYLCASSPPYNSPLHFGNGTRLTVT.